These 8 T cell receptor beta chains were sequenced from one sample in a study of spatial heterogeneity in lung cancer. In TCRdb, the 5' RACE reads were re-called with MiXCR into one record per CDR3 protein. The sample yields about 1,100 distinct CDR3 sequences, less than 55% seen once. Specified time point: blood at routine non-recurrence follow-up after resection. This sample comprised PBMCs, obtained at follow-up. The receptor source for this set is a female donor with early-stage non-small cell lung cancer.

Comments on this clonotype: A library prepared for alpha chains yielded this beta chain as an off-target read; its size is of little meaning. The chain couples TRBV18 to TRBJ2-1; D may be TRBD2 (6 bases). CDR1 KGHSH and CDR2 LQKENI come from the germline V gene. The CDR3 runs 16 residues. The V end was cut by 0 bases, the J end by 1 base, with 10 bases between. CDR3: CASSPPGSRSYNEQFF. DNA for the CDR3: TGTGCCAGCTCACCACCCGGGAGTAGGTCCTACAATGAGCAGTTCTTC.

This clonotype was counted a few times. This beta chain came through as a stray read in a library set up for alpha chains, and its size says little. The J gene is TRBJ2-1, the V gene TRBV20-1; 7 bases line up with TRBD2. Per the germline V gene, CDR1 is DFQATT and CDR2 is SNEGSKA (reference sequence). CDR3 size: 15 residues. V trimming: 3 bases; J trimming: 2 bases; junction bases outside the gene matches: 7. The DNA for the CDR3 is TGCAGTGCTAGTGGGGTAGCGGGCACCTACAATGAGCAGTTCTTC. Amino acids: CSASGVAGTYNEQFF.

Points on this clonotype: This beta chain slipped into a library made for alpha chains as a stray read, so its size is not meaningful. The J gene is TRBJ2-7, the V gene TRBV20-1; D may match TRBD1 or TRBD2 (6 bases each). The CDR3 covers 17 residues. Trimming left V 3 bases short and J 5 bases short, with 26 bases between. CDR1 and CDR2 (germline): DFQATT, SNEGSKA (reference sequence). The CDR3 here is CSASNTYLGGGYHEQYF. The CDR3, as DNA: TGCAGTGCTAGCAACACATACCTCGGAGGGGGTTACCACGAGCAGTACTTC.

Regarding this clonotype: Since it is a stray read in a library aimed at alpha chains, this beta chain has a size that is not meaningful. The CDR3 spells CASSLLAGVGAGELFF. CDR3 nucleotide sequence: TGTGCCAGCAGTTTGCTAGCGGGAGTTGGGGCCGGGGAGCTGTTTTTT. V gene TRBV28 combines with J gene TRBJ2-2; 10 positions agree with TRBD2. The CDR3 has 16 residues. After removal of 3 bases from V and 6 bases from J, the junction contained 7 bases not matched to a gene. Germline V gives CDR1 MDHEN, CDR2 SYDVKM.

Points on this clonotype: The junction departs from germline at one end; a sequencing error may be responsible. This beta chain lies outside the target of a library built for alpha chains; its clone size means little. The V gene is TRBV28, the J gene TRBJ2-5, with D possibly matching TRBD2 (6 bases). The CDR3 covers 15 residues. The V gene's germline CDR1 is MDHEN and CDR2 SYDVKM. The CDR3 DNA sequence: TGTGCCACCCAAGGCGGGGCGGCCCCCCAAGGGACCCAGTACTTC. It is translated as CATQGGAAPQGTQYF.

Note on this clonotype: This beta chain appears as a stray read in a library generated for alpha chains; its size is not informative. The rearrangement joins TRBV12-5 to TRBJ2-3, with a weak D call TRBD2 (6 bases). There are 13 residues in the CDR3. Germline loops: CDR1 LGHNT, CDR2 FRNRAP. Trimming took 7 bases from V and 4 from J, leaving 12 bases between them. CDR3 sequence: CASAPRGSDTQYF. In DNA, the CDR3 is TGTGCTAGTGCCCCCCGGGGGTCAGATACGCAGTATTTT.

This clonotype was detected a few times. The size of this beta chain means little, since it is a stray read in a library made for alpha chains. CDR3 region: CASSSPKYFNEQFF. The DNA of the CDR3 is TGTGCCAGCAGTTCCCCCAAGTACTTCAATGAGCAGTTCTTC. V and J are TRBV28 and TRBJ2-1, with D uncertain. Deletions cut 4 bases from V and 6 bases from J, with 13 bases between. Germline loops: CDR1 MDHEN, CDR2 SYDVKM. This CDR3 region has 14 residues. The whole variable domain, filled in from reference TRBV28 and TRBJ2-1, reads DVKVTQSSRYLVKRTGEKVFLECVQDMDHENMFWYRQDPGLGLRLIYFSYDVKMKEKGDIPEGYSVSREKKERFSLILESASTNQTSMYLCASSSPKYFNEQFFGPGTRLTVL.

For this clonotype: Since the library was made to target alpha chains, this beta chain is a stray read and its abundance is not meaningful. The chain employs TRBV28 and TRBJ2-7; 9 positions agree with TRBD1. The CDR3 is 15 residues long. The germline CDR1 and CDR2 sequences are MDHEN and SYDVKM. The V gene end was trimmed by 4 bases and the J gene end by 3 bases; junction bases not matched to a gene: 7. The CDR3 coding sequence is TGTGCCAGCAGTTCGGGACAGGGTCGGAACTACGAGCAGTACTTC. Translation gives CASSSGQGRNYEQYF.